This T cell receptor (beta chain) was sequenced for a study of cytomegalovirus exposure and HLA in healthy donors. Study-level background: The 120 validation repertoires, a later analysis reported, used the same platform as the roughly 710 first-cohort repertoires.

A note on this clone: The antigen is unknown.

Study-wide results and limits: Researchers reported that a few CMV-associated chains were confirmed in vitro as CMV antigen-specific. TCR sequences were mostly rare, though some public TCRs occurred in many donors. Researchers catalogued about 150 TCR beta chains as cytomegalovirus-associated.

The CDR3 is made up of 15 amino acids. Germline CDR1 is SNHLY and CDR2 is FYNNEI. The V gene lost 6 bases and the J gene lost 0 bases, with 9 bases spanning the gap. Repertoires were generated with immunoSEQ multiplex PCR, while TCRdb's copy carries only in-frame clones and drops some. The sample includes 150,000 to 200,000 clones, 86% of them seen just once. The chain carries TRBV2 and TRBJ2-6, with a tentative D call TRBD2 (7 bases). Sequencing was done on a sample of PBMCs. The TCR sequence derives from a woman aged 25 to 45 in good health and CMV-seronegative. CDR3: CASRRGGSGANVLTF. The CDR3 DNA sequence: TGTGCCAGCAGAAGGGGGGGCTCTGGGGCCAACGTCCTGACTTTC.